Following are 29 T cell receptor beta chains from one sample sequenced in a study of response to subunit inactivated influenza vaccine. TCRdb recomputed calls from the RT-PCR reads with MiXCR, one row per CDR3 protein. The sample includes over 150,000 distinct CDR3 sequences, 9.2% of them seen just once. This specimen was non-naive T cells sorted from PBMCs, taken on the day of vaccination. These receptors originate from a man aged 50 to 60 who received an inactivated influenza vaccine.

This clonotype was seen a few times. The rearrangement links TRBV24-1 to TRBJ2-5; TRBD2 matches 9 bases. V lost 7 bases, J lost 1 base, and 18 bases stayed unmatched. This CDR3 is 19 amino acids long. Germline CDR1 and CDR2: KGHDR and SFDVKD. The DNA of the CDR3 is TGTGCCACCAGAAAAGCTTTCTTGGGACTAGCAGTACTCCAAGAGACCCAGTACTTC. This encodes CATRKAFLGLAVLQETQYF.

The chain couples TRBV6-1 to TRBJ2-1; 7 bases are a match to TRBD1. Trimming cost V 4 bases and J 7 bases; bases outside gene matches: 7. The CDR3 has 14 amino acids. Germline V gives CDR1 MNHNS, CDR2 SASEGT. Here the CDR3 DNA reads TGTGCCAGCAGTGGCGGCAGGGGGATGAATGAGCAGTTCTTC. This translates into CASSGGRGMNEQFF.

In its sample, this clonotype was seen a few times. The chain uses TRBV7-8 and TRBJ2-3; possibly TRBD1 for D (6 bases). There are 15 residues in the CDR3. The V end lost 5 bases, the J end lost 0 bases, and 12 bases lay between the germline ends. The V gene's germline CDR1 is SGHVS and CDR2 FQNEAQ. CDR3 nucleotides: TGTGCCAGCAGCCCACGGACAGCTAGCACAGATACGCAGTATTTT. Translation gives CASSPRTASTDTQYF.

The sample holds a few counts of this clonotype. The V call is TRBV16, the J call TRBJ2-1; tentatively, D is TRBD1 (5 bases). V lost 4 bases and J lost 0, with 10 bases in between. This CDR3 has 15 residues. Germline lookup yields CDR1 KGHSY and CDR2 FQNENV. The CDR3 reads CASSLRQSSYNEQFF. The CDR3 DNA follows: TGTGCCAGCAGCCTACGACAGAGCTCCTACAATGAGCAGTTCTTC.

This clonotype was observed a few times. This chain uses TRBV18 with TRBJ2-7; possibly TRBD2 for D (6 bases). Trimming removed 6 bases from V and 4 bases from J, with 13 bases in between. CDR3 length equals 13 residues. The germline V gene has CDR1 KGHSH and CDR2 LQKENI. DNA of the CDR3: TGTGCCAGCTCTCGGGAGACTACGTACGAGCAGTACTTC. Its translation: CASSRETTYEQYF. Combining the CDR3 with reference TRBV18 and TRBJ2-7 gives the whole variable domain NAGVMQNPRHLVRRRGQEARLRCSPMKGHSHVYWYRQLPEEGLKFMVYLQKENIIDESGMPKERFSAEFPKEGPSILRIQQVVRGDSAAYFCASSRETTYEQYFGPGTRLTVT.

This clonotype was found a few times. The chain uses TRBV10-3 and TRBJ2-1, with a possible D match to TRBD1 (6 bases). CDR1 ENHRY and CDR2 SYGVKD come from the germline V gene. The CDR3 covers 16 residues. Trimming shortened V by 0 bases and J by 9 bases, and 18 bases separated the two germline ends. The CDR3 bases are TGTGCCATCAGTGAGTCCGAAAACAGGGCGACAAGTGAGCAGTTCTTC. This encodes CAISESENRATSEQFF.

There are many counts of this clonotype. V and J are TRBV10-2 and TRBJ2-7, with a possible D match to TRBD1 (5 bases). Germline assignment: CDR1 WSHSY and CDR2 SAAADI. Trimming took 2 bases from V and 0 from J, leaving 17 bases between them. CDR3 length: 17 residues. The CDR3 spells CASSEATALLSSYEQYF. The CDR3 DNA is TGCGCCAGCAGTGAGGCGACAGCCCTTCTGAGCTCCTACGAGCAGTACTTC.

This clonotype was detected a few times. This chain joins TRBV10-3 and TRBJ2-5; D is uncertain. The length of the CDR3 is 15 residues. Looked up from germline, CDR1 is ENHRY and CDR2 is SYGVKD. V was pared by 3 bases and J by 3 bases, with 14 bases between. CDR3 sequence reads: CAISDRKIGEETQYF. As DNA, the CDR3 is TGTGCCATCAGTGACCGCAAGATTGGGGAAGAGACCCAGTACTTC.

A few counts support this clonotype. The genes are TRBV5-1 and TRBJ1-3; tentatively, D is TRBD1 (5 bases). Per germline, CDR1 SGHRS and CDR2 YFSETQ. The CDR3 has 14 amino acids. Trimming removed 4 bases from V and 4 bases from J, with 12 bases in between. The chain's CDR3 is CASSVEGRGNTIYF. The CDR3 DNA is TGCGCCAGCAGCGTTGAGGGGCGGGGAAACACCATATATTTT.

The chain is built from TRBV27 and TRBJ1-2; D unresolved. CDR1 and CDR2 from the germline V gene are MNHEY and SMNVEV (reference sequence). There are 14 residues in the CDR3. V gave up 5 bases and J gave up 6 bases, with 16 bases separating them. The CDR3 nucleotides are TGTGCCAGCAGTCCCTGGACGGGAAAGGATGGCTACACCTTC. Its protein product is CASSPWTGKDGYTF.

This clonotype was picked up many times. The chain carries TRBV12-3 or TRBV12-4 and TRBJ1-1, with 7 bases matching TRBD1. V was pared by 5 bases and J by 0 bases, with 9 bases of the junction left unmatched. The CDR3 contains 16 residues. The CDR3 spells CASSTKGARMNTEAFF. The CDR3 DNA reads as TGTGCCAGCAGTACAAAGGGGGCCCGAATGAACACTGAAGCTTTCTTT.

The genes are TRBV7-3 and TRBJ2-7; D is perhaps TRBD2 (6 bases). This CDR3 comprises 13 residues. V gave up 5 bases and J gave up 6 bases, with 14 bases separating them. Germline V CDR1 and CDR2: SGHTA, FQGTGA. CDR3 DNA: TGTGCCAGCAGCCCCGGGACTGGGGGCGAGCAGTACTTC. It specifies CASSPGTGGEQYF. The full variable domain, with the rest looked up from reference TRBV7-3 and TRBJ2-7, is GAGVSQTPSNKVTEKGKYVELRCDPISGHTALYWYRQSLGQGPEFLIYFQGTGAADDSGLPNDRFFAVRPEGSVSTLKIQRTERGDSAVYLCASSPGTGGEQYFGPGTRLTVT.

In its sample, this clonotype was seen a few times. This rearrangement joins TRBV7-3 to TRBJ2-3; TRBD2 agrees at 9 bases. Germline assignment: CDR1 SGHTA and CDR2 FQGTGA. Trimming took 5 bases from V and 7 from J; bases not matched to a gene: 4. This CDR3 contains 13 residues. The CDR3, as DNA: TGTGCCAGCAGCCAATCTAGCGGGAATACGCAGTATTTT. Translated: CASSQSSGNTQYF. The variable domain in full, with the rest retrieved from reference TRBV7-3 and TRBJ2-3, is GAGVSQTPSNKVTEKGKYVELRCDPISGHTALYWYRQSLGQGPEFLIYFQGTGAADDSGLPNDRFFAVRPEGSVSTLKIQRTERGDSAVYLCASSQSSGNTQYFGPGTRLTVL.

This clonotype was picked up a small number of times. The rearrangement uses TRBV4-2 and TRBJ1-5; D is unclear. Trimming cost V 1 base and J 1 base, with 2 bases left between them. Germline V gene data show CDR1 as LGHNA and CDR2 as YNFKEQ. This CDR3 spans 13 amino acids. The CDR3 loop reads CASSQASNQPQHF. CDR3 DNA: TGTGCCAGCAGCCAAGCGAGCAATCAGCCCCAGCATTTT.

This clonotype was detected ten times or more. V gene TRBV5-1 combines with J gene TRBJ2-5; 12 bases fit TRBD2. The CDR3 sequence is 17 residues long. The V segment lost 4 bases and the J segment 1 base; nucleotides outside the gene matches: 8. Germline CDR1 SGHRS, CDR2 YFSETQ. The CDR3 DNA follows: TGCGCCAGCAGCCCACAACTAGCGGGAGGCTCCCAAGAGACCCAGTACTTC. As protein: CASSPQLAGGSQETQYF.

The V and J genes are TRBV11-2 and TRBJ2-7; 13 bases agree with TRBD2. Germline CDR1 SGHAT, CDR2 FQNNGV. V trimming: 6 bases; J trimming: 7 bases; junction bases outside the gene matches: 6. This CDR3 is built from 14 residues. The CDR3 coding sequence is TGTGCCAGCAGGCCCCGGACTAGCGGGGGTGAGCAGTACTTC. Translated: CASRPRTSGGEQYF. The variable domain in full, completed from reference TRBV11-2 and TRBJ2-7, reads EAGVAQSPRYKIIEKRQSVAFWCNPISGHATLYWYQQILGQGPKLLIQFQNNGVVDDSQLPKDRFSAERLKGVDSTLKIQPAKLEDSAVYLCASRPRTSGGEQYFGPGTRLTVT.

This sequence joins TRBV7-8 and TRBJ2-6; 8 bases align to TRBD1. The ends lost 3 bases at V and 2 bases at J; junction bases unmatched: 0. The CDR3 has 15 residues. CDR1 SGHVS and CDR2 FQNEAQ come from the germline V gene. CDR3 residues: CASSLDRAGANVLTF. Written as DNA, the CDR3 is TGTGCCAGCAGCTTGGACAGGGCTGGGGCCAACGTCCTGACTTTC.

This clonotype came up a few times. The V and J genes are TRBV15 and TRBJ2-3; D is ambiguous. Trimming shortened V by 1 base and J by 6 bases, and 17 bases separated the two germline ends. The CDR3 sequence is 16 residues long. Germline values: CDR1 LNHNV, CDR2 YYDKDF (reference sequence). The DNA of the CDR3 is TGTGCCACCAGCAGAGGCCAGCAAACCCGCTTGGATACGCAGTATTTT. Its protein is CATSRGQQTRLDTQYF.

The rearrangement links TRBV29-1 to TRBJ2-2, with TRBD1 matching 8 bases. V lost 5 bases to trimming and J lost 4 bases; unmatched junction nucleotides: 6. This CDR3 has 14 residues. The germline V gene encodes CDR1 SQVTM and CDR2 ANQGSEA. The CDR3 DNA is TGCAGCGTTTCTACAGGGGGTAGCACCGGGGAGCTGTTTTTT. Translated, it gives CSVSTGGSTGELFF.

This clonotype was seen a handful of times. The V and J genes are TRBV12-3 or TRBV12-4 and TRBJ1-1; D may be TRBD1 (5 bases). V lost 5 bases and J lost 5, with 15 bases in between. There are 14 residues in the CDR3. In DNA, the CDR3 is TGTGCCAGCAGTAGCGCAGGGTTCATGACTGAAGCTTTCTTT. It encodes CASSSAGFMTEAFF.

This clonotype came up a few times. The chain joins TRBV4-1 to TRBJ1-1; weak D call: TRBD1 (5 bases). The CDR3 covers 17 residues. Deletions cut 2 bases from V and 4 bases from J, with 20 bases between. Germline V CDR1 and CDR2: MGHRA, YSYEKL. The CDR3 nucleotides are TGCGCCAGCAGCCAACAGGGTCTTATGTCGAGGGGCACTGAAGCTTTCTTT. It yields the protein CASSQQGLMSRGTEAFF.

The chain carries TRBV9 and TRBJ1-1; 8 bases fit TRBD1. In germline, CDR1 is SGDLS, CDR2 YYNGEE. This CDR3 is 15 amino acids long. The V and J ends lost 4 bases and 2 bases, in that order; junction bases with no gene match: 7. The CDR3 loop is CASSPRQGTNTEAFF. CDR3 bases: TGTGCCAGCAGCCCACGACAGGGGACAAACACTGAAGCTTTCTTT. The whole variable domain, remainder taken from reference TRBV9 and TRBJ1-1, is DSGVTQTPKHLITATGQRVTLRCSPRSGDLSVYWYQQSLDQGLQFLIQYYNGEERAKGNILERFSAQQFPDLHSELNLSSLELGDSALYFCASSPRQGTNTEAFFGQGTRLTVV.

This clonotype was found a few times. The chain combines TRBV28 with TRBJ1-2; TRBD1 aligns across 11 bases. The CDR3 length is 12 residues. V lost 7 bases and J lost 9; bases outside the gene matches: 4. Germline V gene sequence: CDR1 MDHEN, CDR2 SYDVKM. The CDR3: CASNGQGARYTF. CDR3 nucleotides: TGTGCCAGCAACGGACAGGGGGCTCGCTACACCTTC.

This clonotype was observed a few times. V and J are TRBV7-2 and TRBJ2-5, with a possible D match to TRBD2 (6 bases). Germline CDR1 is SGHTA and CDR2 is FQGNSA. CDR3 length: 14 residues. V gave up 5 bases and J gave up 9 bases, with 19 bases separating them. The CDR3 loop reads CASSPRPGSGAQYF. CDR3 in DNA: TGTGCCAGCAGCCCGCGGCCCGGGAGTGGGGCCCAGTACTTC.

This clonotype came up many times. This chain connects TRBV10-3 to TRBJ1-1, with D unclear. The V gene's germline CDR1 is ENHRY and CDR2 SYGVKD. This CDR3 has 14 amino acids. V was shortened by 0 bases and J by 11 bases, with 16 bases between the two germline ends. The DNA of the CDR3 is TGTGCCATCAGTGAGTCCGAAACGGCCGGGCAGGCTTTCTTT. Amino acids: CAISESETAGQAFF.

This clonotype turned up a few times. DNA for the CDR3: TGCGCCAGCAGCGAGACTAGCGGGGGGGGAAACATTCAGTACTTC. This codes for CASSETSGGGNIQYF. The chain links TRBV5-1 to TRBJ2-4; 14 bases align to TRBD2. Germline V gene data show CDR1 as SGHRS and CDR2 as YFSETQ. The CDR3 is 15 residues long. The V and J ends lost 4 bases and 6 bases, in that order; junction bases with no gene match: 3.

This clonotype was observed many times. The chain links TRBV6-6 to TRBJ1-5, with D perhaps TRBD1 (6 bases). The V gene lost 5 bases and the J gene lost 4 bases, with 9 bases spanning the gap. This CDR3 comprises 13 residues. The germline V gene encodes CDR1 MNHNY and CDR2 SVGAGI (reference sequence). This CDR3 is CASSTRGNQPQHF. The CDR3 DNA follows: TGTGCCAGCAGTACCAGGGGTAATCAGCCCCAGCATTTT.

This clonotype was detected ten times or more. The chain combines TRBV4-2 with TRBJ1-3, with D possibly being TRBD1 (6 bases). This CDR3 is built from 15 residues. V dropped 4 bases and J dropped 6 bases, with 16 bases sitting between them. Per germline, CDR1 LGHNA and CDR2 YNFKEQ. In nucleotides, the CDR3 is TGTGCCAGCAGCCTCGAAAGGGGGAGTGAAAACACCATATATTTT. Residues: CASSLERGSENTIYF.

Regarding this clonotype: At one of its ends the junction is not consistent with the germline gene, which may arise from a read error. The gene calls are TRBV4-2 and TRBJ2-2; D possibly matches TRBD1 or TRBD2 (5 bases each). Germline V gives CDR1 LGHNA, CDR2 YNFKEQ. This CDR3 comprises 18 residues. CDR3 residues: CASSQEGTRGWGSGELSF. The CDR3, as DNA: TGTGCCAGCAGCCAAGAAGGGACCAGAGGGTGGGGGTCCGGGGAGCTGTCTTTT.